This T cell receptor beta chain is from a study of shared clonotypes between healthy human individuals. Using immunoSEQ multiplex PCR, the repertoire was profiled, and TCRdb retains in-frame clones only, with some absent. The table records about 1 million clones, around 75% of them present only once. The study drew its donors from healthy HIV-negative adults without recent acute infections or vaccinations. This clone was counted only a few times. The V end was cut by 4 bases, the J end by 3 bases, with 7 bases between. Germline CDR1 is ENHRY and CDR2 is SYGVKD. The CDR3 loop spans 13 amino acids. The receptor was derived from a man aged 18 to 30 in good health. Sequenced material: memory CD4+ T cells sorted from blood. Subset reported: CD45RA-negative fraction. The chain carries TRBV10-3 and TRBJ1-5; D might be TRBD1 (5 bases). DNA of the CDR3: TGTGCCATCAGTGGGGGACTCAATCAGCCCCAGCATTTT. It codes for CAISGGLNQPQHF.